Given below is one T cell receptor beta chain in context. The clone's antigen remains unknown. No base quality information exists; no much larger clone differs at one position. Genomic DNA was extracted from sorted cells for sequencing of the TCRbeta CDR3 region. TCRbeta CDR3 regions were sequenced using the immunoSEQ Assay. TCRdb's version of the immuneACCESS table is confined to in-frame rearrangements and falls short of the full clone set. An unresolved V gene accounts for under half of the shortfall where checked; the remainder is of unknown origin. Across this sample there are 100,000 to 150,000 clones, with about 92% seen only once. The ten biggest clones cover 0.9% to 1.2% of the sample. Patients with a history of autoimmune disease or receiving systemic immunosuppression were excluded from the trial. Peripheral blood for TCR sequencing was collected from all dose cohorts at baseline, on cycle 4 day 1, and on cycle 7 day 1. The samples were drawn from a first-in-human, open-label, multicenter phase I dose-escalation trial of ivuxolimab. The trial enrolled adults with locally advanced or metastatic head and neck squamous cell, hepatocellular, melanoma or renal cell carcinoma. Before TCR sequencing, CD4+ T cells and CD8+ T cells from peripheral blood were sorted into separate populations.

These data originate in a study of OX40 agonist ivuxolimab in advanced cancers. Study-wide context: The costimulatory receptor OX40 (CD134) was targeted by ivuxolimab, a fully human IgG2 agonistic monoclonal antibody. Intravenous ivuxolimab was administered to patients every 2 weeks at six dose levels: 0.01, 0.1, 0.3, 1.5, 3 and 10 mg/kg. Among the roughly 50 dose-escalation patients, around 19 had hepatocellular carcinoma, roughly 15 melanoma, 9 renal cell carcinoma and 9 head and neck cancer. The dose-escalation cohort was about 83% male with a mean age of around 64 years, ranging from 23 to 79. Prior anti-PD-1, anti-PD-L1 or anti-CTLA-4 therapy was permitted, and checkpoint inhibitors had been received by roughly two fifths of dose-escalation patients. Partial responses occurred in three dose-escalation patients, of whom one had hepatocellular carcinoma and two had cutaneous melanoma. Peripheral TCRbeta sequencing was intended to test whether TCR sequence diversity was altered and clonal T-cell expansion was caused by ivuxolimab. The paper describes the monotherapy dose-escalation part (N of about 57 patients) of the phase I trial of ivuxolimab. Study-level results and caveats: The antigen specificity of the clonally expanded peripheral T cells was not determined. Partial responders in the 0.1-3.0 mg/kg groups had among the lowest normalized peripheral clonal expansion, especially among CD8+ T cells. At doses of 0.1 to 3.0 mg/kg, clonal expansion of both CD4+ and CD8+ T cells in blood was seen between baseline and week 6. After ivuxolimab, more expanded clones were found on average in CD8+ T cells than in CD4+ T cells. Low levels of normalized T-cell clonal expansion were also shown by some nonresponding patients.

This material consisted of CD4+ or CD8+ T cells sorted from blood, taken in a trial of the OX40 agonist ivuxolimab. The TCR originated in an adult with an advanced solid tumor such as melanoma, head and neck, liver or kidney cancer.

The nucleotides are TGTGCCAGCAGCGGACTAGGGGGCTACACCTTC. The translation is CASSGLGGYTF. The chain is assembled from TRBV7-6 and TRBJ1-2; there is no confident call for the D gene. CDR1 and CDR2 are read off the germline V gene as SGHVS and FNYEAQ. Taken from cysteine to phenylalanine, the CDR3 has 11 residues. The DNA shown is the 33-base CDR3, in frame from base 1. V is clipped by 5 bases and J by 8 bases, and the sequence between their germline boundaries is 9 bases long.